The 26 T cell receptor beta chains below were found in one sample sequenced in a study of cytotoxic CD8 clonotypes in ibrutinib-treated CLL. Produced via immunoSEQ multiplex PCR; TCRdb's table is partial and in-frame only. The data show just over 200,000 clones, 70% seen once. The specimen was PBMCs, collected after 12 months of ibrutinib treatment. The receptors were gathered from a human donor with chronic lymphocytic leukemia.

The gene calls are TRBV29-1 and TRBJ2-3; 12 bases map to TRBD1. Germline V gives CDR1 SQVTM, CDR2 ANQGSEA. This CDR3 region has 15 residues. With 6 bases clipped from V and 5 bases from J, the junction kept 9 bases outside the gene matches. The CDR3 DNA reads as TGCAGCGTCGACGAGGGACAGGGGGCTGGAGATACGCAGTATTTT. This encodes CSVDEGQGAGDTQYF.

The rearrangement links TRBV4-3 to TRBJ2-7; unclear D gene. This CDR3 is 14 amino acids long. In germline, CDR1 is LGHNA, CDR2 YSLEER. Trimming removed 0 bases from V and 3 bases from J, with 9 bases in between. The CDR3 nucleotides are TGCGCCAGCAGCCAAGATAGGATCAACTACGAGCAGTACTTC. Protein: CASSQDRINYEQYF.

The chain combines TRBV7-3 with TRBJ1-2; D may be TRBD1 (5 bases). V shed 6 bases and J shed 6 bases, with 11 bases lying between them. Germline CDR1 is SGHTA and CDR2 is FQGTGA. The CDR3 consists of 12 residues. Here the CDR3 reads CASSSPTDGYTF. As DNA, the CDR3 is TGTGCCAGCAGTTCACCGACAGATGGCTACACCTTC. The full variable domain, its missing parts supplied by reference TRBV7-3 and TRBJ1-2, is GAGVSQTPSNKVTEKGKYVELRCDPISGHTALYWYRQSLGQGPEFLIYFQGTGAADDSGLPNDRFFAVRPEGSVSTLKIQRTERGDSAVYLCASSSPTDGYTFGSGTRLTVV.

The V gene is TRBV10-2, the J gene TRBJ2-7; 9 bases match TRBD2. Germline-derived CDR1 and CDR2 are WSHSY and SAAADI. V trimming: 4 bases; J trimming: 7 bases; junction bases outside the gene matches: 5. This CDR3 comprises 13 residues. CDR3 DNA sequence: TGCGCCAGCAGTGGGACTAGCGCGGATGAGCAGTACTTC. Its translation is CASSGTSADEQYF.

The chain combines TRBV27 with TRBJ2-7; 7 bases align to TRBD1. CDR3 length: 15 residues. Germline CDR1 is MNHEY and CDR2 is SMNVEV (reference sequence). V lost 5 bases and J lost 1; bases outside the gene matches: 8. DNA for the CDR3: TGTGCCAGCAGTATAACAGGGGCTTCATCCTACGAGCAGTACTTC. Encoded protein: CASSITGASSYEQYF.

This chain connects TRBV30 to TRBJ1-5; tentative D call: TRBD1 (5 bases). Germline V gene sequence: CDR1 GTSNPN, CDR2 SVGIG (reference sequence). This CDR3 spans 14 amino acids. V shed 2 bases and J shed 3 bases, with 11 bases lying between them. Written as DNA, the CDR3 is TGTGCCTGGAGTACAGGACACGCCAATCAGCCCCAGCATTTT. As protein: CAWSTGHANQPQHF. The full variable domain, rest sourced from reference TRBV30 and TRBJ1-5, is SQTIHQWPATLVQPVGSPLSLECTVEGTSNPNLYWYRQAAGRGLQLLFYSVGIGQISSEVPQNLSASRPQDRQFILSSKKLLLSDSGFYLCAWSTGHANQPQHFGDGTRLSIL.

The CDR3, as DNA: TGTGCCAGCAGCTCGACAGGGGTTGGCTACACCTTC. Amino acid sequence: CASSSTGVGYTF. The chain has TRBV7-8 and TRBJ1-2; 8 nucleotides line up with TRBD1. V shed 4 bases, J shed 7 bases, and the junction held 2 bases outside the gene matches. This CDR3 contains 12 residues. Per the germline V gene, CDR1 is SGHVS and CDR2 is FQNEAQ. Looking up the rest from reference TRBV7-8 and TRBJ1-2 gives the full variable domain: GAGVSQSPRYKVAKRGQDVALRCDPISGHVSLFWYQQALGQGPEFLTYFQNEAQLDKSGLPSDRFFAERPEGSVSTLKIQRTQQEDSAVYLCASSSTGVGYTFGSGTRLTVV.

The CDR3 sequence: CASSLQGGSTDTQYF. DNA of the CDR3: TGTGCCAGCAGCCTACAGGGCGGTAGCACAGATACGCAGTATTTT. V gene TRBV4-2 combines with J gene TRBJ2-3, with D tentatively TRBD1 (6 bases). V was clipped by 4 bases and J by 0 bases, with 11 bases between them. CDR1 LGHNA and CDR2 YNFKEQ come from the germline V gene. This CDR3 has 15 amino acids.

CDR3: CASSPLGAGEQYF. CDR3 sequence (DNA): TGTGCCAGCAGTCCCCTCGGGGCTGGCGAGCAGTACTTC. The rearrangement uses TRBV6-5 and TRBJ2-7, with D perhaps matching TRBD1 or TRBD2 (5 bases each). V was cut by 5 bases and J by 6 bases, with 14 bases left in between. This CDR3 has 13 amino acids. Germline V gene sequence: CDR1 MNHEY, CDR2 SVGAGI.

The chain has TRBV29-1 and TRBJ2-1; possible D gene TRBD2, 5 bases. Between the trimmed V and J ends, which lost 0 bases and 9 bases, there was a span of 12 bases. Germline V gene data show CDR1 as SQVTM and CDR2 as ANQGSEA. There are 13 residues in the CDR3. Written as DNA, the CDR3 is TGCAGCGTTGAAGAGAACTCCGGAGGTGAGCAGTTCTTC. Its protein is CSVEENSGGEQFF.

This clone has just one count. The chain recombines TRBV5-1 with TRBJ1-2; D not resolved. Trimming pared 0 bases from V and 1 base from J, leaving 16 bases between. Per germline, CDR1 SGHRS and CDR2 YFSETQ. The length of the CDR3 is 17 residues. The CDR3 bases are TGCGCCAGCAGCTTGGCCGAGGAACAGATCCTTAACTATGGCTACACCTTC. Encoded protein: CASSLAEEQILNYGYTF.

CDR3 protein: CASRGGGNSGANVLTF. CDR3 DNA sequence: TGTGCCAGCAGGGGTGGCGGAAACTCTGGGGCCAACGTCCTGACTTTC. This chain uses TRBV2 with TRBJ2-6, with D hard to call. The CDR3 is 16 residues long. Deletions cut 6 bases from V and 0 bases from J, with 12 bases between. CDR1 and CDR2 (germline): SNHLY, FYNNEI.

This clone was seen just once. The rearrangement joins TRBV29-1 to TRBJ2-1; 9 nucleotides align to TRBD2. CDR1 and CDR2 from the germline V gene are SQVTM and ANQGSEA. The CDR3 length is 16 residues. V lost 4 bases and J lost 7; bases outside the gene matches: 14. This CDR3 is CSVALFGSAGGNEQFF. CDR3 nucleotides: TGCAGCGTTGCGCTGTTCGGATCAGCGGGGGGAAATGAGCAGTTCTTC.

V gene TRBV11-2 combines with J gene TRBJ2-7; D is uncertain. The germline V gene has CDR1 SGHAT and CDR2 FQNNGV. The CDR3 covers 14 residues. V lost 0 bases to trimming and J lost 11 bases, with 17 bases between them. In DNA form, the CDR3 reads TGTGCCAGCAGCTTAGATCCTTTTGGGCCCAGCAAGTACTTC. The encoded protein is CASSLDPFGPSKYF. The full variable domain, in which reference TRBV11-2 and TRBJ2-7 provide the parts outside the CDR3, is EAGVAQSPRYKIIEKRQSVAFWCNPISGHATLYWYQQILGQGPKLLIQFQNNGVVDDSQLPKDRFSAERLKGVDSTLKIQPAKLEDSAVYLCASSLDPFGPSKYFGPGTRLTVT.

The V and J genes are TRBV5-1 and TRBJ2-5; no clear D. Germline CDR1 and CDR2: SGHRS and YFSETQ. The V and J ends lost 8 bases and 3 bases respectively, with 2 bases between them. CDR3 length: 9 residues. The CDR3 coding sequence is TGCGCCAGGGAAGAGACCCAGTACTTC. Its protein product is CAREETQYF.

The rearrangement links TRBV11-3 to TRBJ1-1; D gene unclear. V was pared by 4 bases and J by 1 base, with 7 bases between. CDR3 length equals 13 residues. Germline V CDR1 and CDR2: SGHNT, YENEEA. Written as DNA, the CDR3 is TGTGCCAGCAGCTCGACACAGAACACTGAAGCTTTCTTT. This gives the protein CASSSTQNTEAFF.

The chain has TRBV27 and TRBJ2-1; TRBD1 aligns across 10 bases. In germline, CDR1 is MNHEY, CDR2 SMNVEV (reference sequence). The CDR3 is 16 residues long. With V trimmed by 5 bases and J by 2 bases, 6 bases remained unmatched. The CDR3 here is CASSPLGQGTYNEQFF. CDR3 in DNA: TGTGCCAGCAGTCCCCTGGGACAGGGGACCTACAATGAGCAGTTCTTC.

The chain couples TRBV2 to TRBJ1-1; maybe TRBD1 (5 bases). V lost 7 bases, J lost 1 base, and 10 bases lay in between. Germline CDR1 is SNHLY and CDR2 is FYNNEI. CDR3 length: 13 amino acids. Here the CDR3 reads CASKRTGNTEAFF. The CDR3 bases are TGTGCCAGCAAAAGAACAGGGAACACTGAAGCTTTCTTT.

This chain connects TRBV9 to TRBJ2-3; no definite D call. Germline CDR1 reads SGDLS; CDR2 reads YYNGEE. The CDR3 loop spans 14 amino acids. Trimming took 0 bases from V and 2 from J, leaving 7 bases between them. The CDR3 reads CASSVDGHTDTQYF. Written as DNA, the CDR3 is TGTGCCAGCAGCGTAGATGGCCACACAGATACGCAGTATTTT. Based on the CDR3 plus reference TRBV9 and TRBJ2-3, the full variable domain is DSGVTQTPKHLITATGQRVTLRCSPRSGDLSVYWYQQSLDQGLQFLIQYYNGEERAKGNILERFSAQQFPDLHSELNLSSLELGDSALYFCASSVDGHTDTQYFGPGTRLTVL.

The chain is built from TRBV19 and TRBJ1-1; 8 bases line up with TRBD1. With V trimmed by 6 bases and J by 6 bases, 6 bases remained unmatched. CDR1 is LNHDA and CDR2 is SQIVND in the germline V gene (reference sequence). This CDR3 has 13 residues. CDR3 DNA sequence: TGTGCCAGTAGATGGCAGGGGGCTGCTGAAGCTTTCTTT. Protein product: CASRWQGAAEAFF.

This clone was seen more than once but under ten times. The gene calls are TRBV2 and TRBJ2-6, with D possibly being TRBD2 (6 bases). This CDR3 spans 16 amino acids. The V and J ends lost 5 bases and 0 bases respectively, with 11 bases between them. Germline V gives CDR1 SNHLY, CDR2 FYNNEI. CDR3 nucleotides: TGTGCCAGCAGTCGGGACTCCAGCTCTGGGGCCAACGTCCTGACTTTC. Translation gives CASSRDSSSGANVLTF. Variable domain in full (rest from reference TRBV2 and TRBJ2-6): EPEVTQTPSHQVTQMGQEVILRCVPISNHLYFYWYRQILGQKVEFLVSFYNNEISEKSEIFDDQFSVERPDGSNFTLKIRSTKLEDSAMYFCASSRDSSSGANVLTFGAGSRLTVL.

A remark on this clone: Other nucleotide sequences from this sample produce the same CDR3. The V and J genes are TRBV7-8 and TRBJ2-6, with D hard to call. The germline gives CDR1 SGHVS, CDR2 FQNEAQ. This CDR3 comprises 14 residues. Trimming removed 5 bases from V and 0 bases from J, with 5 bases in between. The CDR3 DNA reads TGTGCCAGCAGCCCAATCTCTGGGGCCAACGTCCTGACTTTC. Its translation is CASSPISGANVLTF.

This sequence joins TRBV27 and TRBJ1-2; possible D gene TRBD1, 5 bases. The V end lost 7 bases, the J end lost 8 bases, and 20 bases lay between the germline ends. The germline V gene encodes CDR1 MNHEY and CDR2 SMNVEV (reference sequence). The CDR3 totals 14 residues. CDR3 loop: CASTSNPRDRGYTF. The CDR3 DNA reads TGTGCCAGCACCTCCAACCCCAGGGATCGGGGCTACACCTTC.

This chain connects TRBV19 to TRBJ2-7; 7 bases agree with TRBD2. The CDR3 sequence is 15 residues long. V lost 5 bases and J lost 2; bases outside the gene matches: 9. Germline V lookup: CDR1 LNHDA, CDR2 SQIVND (reference sequence). The CDR3, as DNA: TGTGCCAGTAGTCCCGGACACGGGGGGACCTACGAGCAGTACTTC. As protein: CASSPGHGGTYEQYF.

This chain joins TRBV7-3 and TRBJ2-7; 9 nucleotides line up with TRBD2. The trim removed 1 base at V and 5 bases at J, leaving 9 bases unmatched. Germline V CDR1 and CDR2: SGHTA, FQGTGA. The CDR3 sequence is 16 residues long. The CDR3 is CASSLRPSSGTHEQYF. As DNA, the CDR3 is TGTGCCAGCAGCTTAAGACCGTCTAGCGGGACTCACGAGCAGTACTTC.

The chain carries TRBV5-8 and TRBJ1-1, with D possibly being TRBD1 (5 bases). Trimming shortened V by 0 bases and J by 2 bases, and 11 bases separated the two germline ends. The CDR3 is 15 amino acids. In germline, CDR1 is SGHTS, CDR2 YDEGEE. CDR3 in DNA: TGTGCCAGCAGCTTGGGGCAGGGAAGTAACACTGAAGCTTTCTTT. Protein product: CASSLGQGSNTEAFF.